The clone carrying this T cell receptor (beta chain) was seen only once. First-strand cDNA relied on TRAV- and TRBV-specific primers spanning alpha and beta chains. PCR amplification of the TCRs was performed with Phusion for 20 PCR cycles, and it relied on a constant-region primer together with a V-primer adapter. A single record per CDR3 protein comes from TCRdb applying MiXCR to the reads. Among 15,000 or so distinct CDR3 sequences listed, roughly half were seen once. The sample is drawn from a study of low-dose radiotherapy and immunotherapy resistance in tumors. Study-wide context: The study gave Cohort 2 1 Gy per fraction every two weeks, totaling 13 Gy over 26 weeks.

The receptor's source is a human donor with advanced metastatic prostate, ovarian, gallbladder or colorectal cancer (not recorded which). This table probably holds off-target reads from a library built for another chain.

DNA for the CDR3: TGTGCCAGCAGCCCAGCGGGGGCCCGCACAGATACGCAGTATTTT. This codes for CASSPAGARTDTQYF. This chain joins TRBV2 and TRBJ2-3, with TRBD2 identical over 8 bases. V lost 6 bases, J lost 1 base, and 6 bases stayed unmatched. Per the germline V gene, CDR1 is SNHLY and CDR2 is FYNNEI. The CDR3 runs to 15 residues.